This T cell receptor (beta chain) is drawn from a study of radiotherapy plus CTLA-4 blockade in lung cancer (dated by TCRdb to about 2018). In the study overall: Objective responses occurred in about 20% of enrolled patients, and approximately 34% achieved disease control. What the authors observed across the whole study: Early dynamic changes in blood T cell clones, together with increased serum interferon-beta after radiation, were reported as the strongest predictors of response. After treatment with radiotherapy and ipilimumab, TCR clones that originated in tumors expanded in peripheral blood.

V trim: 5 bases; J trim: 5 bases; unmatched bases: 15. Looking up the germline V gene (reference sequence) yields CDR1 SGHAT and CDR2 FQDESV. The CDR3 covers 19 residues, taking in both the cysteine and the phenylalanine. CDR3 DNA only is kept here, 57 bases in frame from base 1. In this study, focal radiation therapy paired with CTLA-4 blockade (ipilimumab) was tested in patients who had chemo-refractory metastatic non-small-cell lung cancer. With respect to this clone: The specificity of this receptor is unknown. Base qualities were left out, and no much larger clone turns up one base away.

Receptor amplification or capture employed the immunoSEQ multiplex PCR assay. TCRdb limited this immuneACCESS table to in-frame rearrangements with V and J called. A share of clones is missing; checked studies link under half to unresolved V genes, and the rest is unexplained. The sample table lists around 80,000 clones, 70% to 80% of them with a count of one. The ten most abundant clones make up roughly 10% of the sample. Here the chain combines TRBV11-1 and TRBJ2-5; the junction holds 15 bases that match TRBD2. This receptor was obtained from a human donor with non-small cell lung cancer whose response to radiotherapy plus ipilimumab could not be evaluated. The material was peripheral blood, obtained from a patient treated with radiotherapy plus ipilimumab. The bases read TGTGCCAGCAGCCCAAGCCTCGGACTAGCGGGAGGGGTCGGGGAGACCCAGTACTTC. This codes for CASSPSLGLAGGVGETQYF.